Only a few counts were recorded for the clone carrying this TCR beta chain. Its antigen is unidentified. V dropped 6 bases and J dropped 5; count of bases not matched to a gene: 9. The germline gives CDR1 KGHDR, CDR2 SFDVKD. This CDR3 region has 15 residues. This sample is drawn from a study of T-cell memory formation after mild COVID-19. Study-level points and caveats: Those CD4+ clones that contracted were mainly in CM and EM (CD8+ ones in EMRA).

TCRdb re-called the 5' RACE reads through MiXCR, storing one row per CDR3 protein. The sample comprises roughly 68,000 distinct CDR3 sequences, 16% of which are singletons, and 25% to 35% rests with the top ten. The sequence derives from an adult woman who had mild COVID-19 (a few samples of this study predate the infection). Cell type and time point are not known. The sequenced sample was PBMCs or a T cell subset sorted from them (not recorded which). The chain carries TRBV24-1 and TRBJ2-3; TRBD2 agrees at 8 bases. This chain's CDR3 is CATSTGAGEVDTQYF. The CDR3 DNA is TGTGCCACCAGTACCGGAGCGGGAGAGGTAGATACGCAGTATTTT.